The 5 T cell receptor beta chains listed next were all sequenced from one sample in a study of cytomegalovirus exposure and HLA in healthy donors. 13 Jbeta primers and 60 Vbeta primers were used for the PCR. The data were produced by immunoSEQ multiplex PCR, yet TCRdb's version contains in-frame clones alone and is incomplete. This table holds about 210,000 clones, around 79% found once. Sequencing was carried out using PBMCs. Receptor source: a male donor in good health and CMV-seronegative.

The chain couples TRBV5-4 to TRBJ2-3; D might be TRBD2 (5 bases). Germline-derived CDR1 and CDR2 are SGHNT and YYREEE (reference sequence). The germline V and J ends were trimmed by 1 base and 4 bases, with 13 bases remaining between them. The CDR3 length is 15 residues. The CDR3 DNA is TGTGCCAGCAGCTTGTACGGGGTTCGGGCAGATACGCAGTATTTT. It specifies CASSLYGVRADTQYF.

CDR3 sequence: CAWSPDRDTEAFF. For the CDR3, the DNA is TGTGCCTGGAGTCCTGACAGAGACACTGAAGCTTTCTTT. V gene TRBV30 combines with J gene TRBJ1-1; TRBD1 is a possible D gene (5 bases). V shed 2 bases and J shed 3 bases, with 10 bases lying between them. The length of the CDR3 is 13 residues. The germline gives CDR1 GTSNPN, CDR2 SVGIG (reference sequence).

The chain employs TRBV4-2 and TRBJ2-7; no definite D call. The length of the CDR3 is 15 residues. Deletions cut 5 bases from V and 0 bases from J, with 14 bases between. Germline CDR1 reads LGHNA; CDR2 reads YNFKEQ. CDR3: CASSSTRQRSYEQYF. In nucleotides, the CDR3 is TGTGCCAGCAGCTCGACTCGCCAACGCTCCTACGAGCAGTACTTC.

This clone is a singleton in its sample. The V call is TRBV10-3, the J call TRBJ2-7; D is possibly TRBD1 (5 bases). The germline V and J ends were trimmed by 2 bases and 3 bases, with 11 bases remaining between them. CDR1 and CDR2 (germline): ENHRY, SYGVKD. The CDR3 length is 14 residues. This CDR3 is CAISEAAGNYEQYF. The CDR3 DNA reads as TGTGCCATCAGTGAGGCGGCAGGGAACTACGAGCAGTACTTC.

The CDR3 loop reads CASSLLSTGELFF. The CDR3 nucleotides read TGTGCCAGCAGTTTATTATCCACCGGGGAGCTGTTTTTT. V and J are TRBV28 and TRBJ2-2, with D hard to call. Trimming left V 1 base short and J 4 bases short, with 4 bases between. The CDR3 consists of 13 residues. The V gene's germline CDR1 is MDHEN and CDR2 SYDVKM.